The sequence of this TCR beta chain was determined in a study of blood T cell repertoires in COVID-19 (dated by TCRdb to 2018 to 2020). Background for the entire study: Samples covering the acute and convalescent phases of COVID-19 were provided by collaborators in the United States, Italy and Spain. The material from the prospective study consisted of cDNA or gDNA derived from T cells, B-cell-depleted T cells, or PBMCs. Deeply sampled blood TCRbeta repertoires from subjects exposed to, actively infected with, or recovered from COVID-19 were included in the dataset. The repertoires were released in a freely available public database intended as a resource for research on the immune response to SARS-CoV-2. Samples were obtained from the ongoing ImmuneRACE study (first 160 participants) and from some 1,200 subjects provided by 6 global collaborators. A de-identified subject ID, COVID-19 status, age in years and sex were almost always included in the sample metadata. HLA class I and class II types, where available, came from metadata supplied by the sample provider rather than from assay-based typing. Findings and caveats that apply to the study as a whole: The amount of clinical and demographic metadata varied by source and participant and was provided uncurated.

Concerning this clone itself: What antigen it recognizes has not been identified. Per-base qualities were not stored, and no clone one base away is much larger.

TCRbeta CDR3 regions were amplified from genomic DNA by means of the immunoSEQ Assay, a bias-controlled multiplex PCR. In the source study's methods: The number of nucleated cells in each sample was estimated by amplification of reference gene primers within the assay. To quantify the absolute abundance of each unique TCRbeta CDR3 rearrangement, sequence reads were collapsed and filtered. For each sample, productive Simpson clonality was calculated as the square root of Simpson's diversity index across productive rearrangements. The clones in this table, taken by TCRdb from immuneACCESS, are in-frame only. Not every clone is retained; where verified, under half of the shortfall comes from an unresolved V gene, and the cause of the rest is unknown. From that table come the V and J calls and clone size; the DNA was used to work out D and trimming. The sample contains tens of thousands of clones, more than 75% of them found a single time. The ten largest clones take up around a fifth of the sample.

Whole blood was collected in K2EDTA tubes by collaborating institutions according to the institutions' own protocols. For TCRbeta analysis, collaborator samples were shipped as frozen whole blood, as isolated PBMCs, or as DNA extracted from either sample type. Trimming takes 5 bases from V and 0 bases from J, and the germline ends sit 12 bases apart. CDR3 length: 15 amino acids, cysteine to phenylalanine. Just CDR3 DNA is preserved here, 45 bases in frame from base 1. CDR1 and CDR2, per the germline V gene (reference sequence), are SEHNR and FQNEAQ. The clonotype originates from a woman in her fifties or sixties with acute or convalescent COVID-19. The chain joins TRBV7-9 to TRBJ2-3; D gene: possibly TRBD1, on 5 matching bases. Specimen: peripheral blood. For the CDR3, the sequence is CASSLRQTSTDTQYF. The DNA sequence reads TGTGCCAGCAGCCTACGACAGACTAGCACAGATACGCAGTATTTT.